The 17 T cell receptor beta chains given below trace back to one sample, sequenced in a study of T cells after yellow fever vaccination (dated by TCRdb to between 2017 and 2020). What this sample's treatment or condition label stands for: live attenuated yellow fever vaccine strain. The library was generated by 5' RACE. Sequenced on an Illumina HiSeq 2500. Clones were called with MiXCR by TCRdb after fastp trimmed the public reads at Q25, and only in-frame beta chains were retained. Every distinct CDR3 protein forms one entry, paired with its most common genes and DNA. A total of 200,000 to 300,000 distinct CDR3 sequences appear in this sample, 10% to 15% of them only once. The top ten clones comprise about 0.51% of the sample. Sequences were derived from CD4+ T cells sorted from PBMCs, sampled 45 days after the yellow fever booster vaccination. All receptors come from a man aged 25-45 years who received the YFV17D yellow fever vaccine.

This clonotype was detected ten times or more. DNA of the CDR3: TGTGCCAGCGGACAGGCTGGTAGTGTAGATACGCAGTATTTT. Protein: CASGQAGSVDTQYF. The genes are TRBV25-1 and TRBJ2-3, with 7 bases that match TRBD1. The CDR3 covers 14 residues. CDR1 and CDR2 (germline): MGHDK, SYGVNS. Trimming took 8 bases from V and 5 from J; bases not matched to a gene: 10.

Written as DNA, the CDR3 is TGTGCCGGAGCCCTACGAGCGTCAGACCGCACAGATACGCAGTATTTT. Protein sequence: CAGALRASDRTDTQYF. The chain has TRBV7-8 and TRBJ2-3; D gene uncertain. The CDR3 has 16 amino acids. The V and J ends lost 11 bases and 1 base respectively, with 22 bases between them. Germline V gene data show CDR1 as SGHVS and CDR2 as FQNEAQ.

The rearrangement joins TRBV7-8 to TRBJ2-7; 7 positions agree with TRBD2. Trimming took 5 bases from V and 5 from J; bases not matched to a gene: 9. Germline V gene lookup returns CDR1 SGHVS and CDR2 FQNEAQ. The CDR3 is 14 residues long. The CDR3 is CASSLRTSMHEQYF. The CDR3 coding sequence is TGTGCCAGCAGCCTTCGGACTAGTATGCACGAGCAGTACTTC.

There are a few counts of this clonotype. The CDR3 reads CASSPARDSRTGELFF. CDR3 coding DNA: TGCGCCAGCAGCCCTGCCCGGGACAGCCGCACCGGGGAGCTGTTTTTT. J is TRBJ2-2 and V is TRBV5-1; 7 positions match TRBD1. This CDR3 spans 16 amino acids. The junction had 10 bases not matched to a gene; V was cut back by 4 bases and J by 4 bases. CDR1 SGHRS and CDR2 YFSETQ come from the germline V gene.

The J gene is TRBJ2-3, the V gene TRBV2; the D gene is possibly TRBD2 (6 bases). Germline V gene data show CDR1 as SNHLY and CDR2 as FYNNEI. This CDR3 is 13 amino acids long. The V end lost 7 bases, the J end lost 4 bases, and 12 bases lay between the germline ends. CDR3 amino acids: CASTVWEADTQYF. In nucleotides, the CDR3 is TGTGCCAGCACGGTCTGGGAGGCAGATACGCAGTATTTT.

The CDR3 DNA reads TGCAGTGCTAGGGAAAGCGGCTCGAACACCGGGGAGCTGTTTTTT. Translating gives CSARESGSNTGELFF. J is TRBJ2-2 and V is TRBV20-1, with D maybe TRBD2 (5 bases). CDR1 and CDR2 (germline): DFQATT, SNEGSKA (reference sequence). V lost 3 bases and J lost 0, with 11 bases in between. This CDR3 region has 15 residues.

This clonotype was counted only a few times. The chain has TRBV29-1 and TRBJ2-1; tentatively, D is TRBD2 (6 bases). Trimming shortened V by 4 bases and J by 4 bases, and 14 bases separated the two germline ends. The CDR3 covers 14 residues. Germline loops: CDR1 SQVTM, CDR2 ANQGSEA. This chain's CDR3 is CSVGAVREYNEQFF. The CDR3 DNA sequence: TGCAGCGTTGGAGCGGTCCGGGAGTACAATGAGCAGTTCTTC.

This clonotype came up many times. The CDR3 sequence is CASSSTGSTEAFF. The DNA for the CDR3 is TGCGCCAGCAGCTCGACAGGGAGCACTGAAGCTTTCTTT. This rearrangement joins TRBV5-1 to TRBJ1-1; 7 bases are shared with TRBD1. V was pared by 3 bases and J by 4 bases, with 3 bases of the junction left unmatched. The germline CDR1 and CDR2 sequences are SGHRS and YFSETQ. This CDR3 has 13 residues.

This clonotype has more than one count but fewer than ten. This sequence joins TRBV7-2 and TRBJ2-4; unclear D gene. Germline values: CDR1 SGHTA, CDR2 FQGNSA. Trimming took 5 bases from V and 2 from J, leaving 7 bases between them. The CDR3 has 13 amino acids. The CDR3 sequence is CASSGVSKNIQYF. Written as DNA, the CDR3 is TGTGCCAGCAGCGGAGTTTCCAAAAACATTCAGTACTTC.

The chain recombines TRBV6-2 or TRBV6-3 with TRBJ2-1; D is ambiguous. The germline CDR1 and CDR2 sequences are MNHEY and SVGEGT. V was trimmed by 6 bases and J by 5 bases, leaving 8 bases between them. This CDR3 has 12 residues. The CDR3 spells CASRKDHNEQFF. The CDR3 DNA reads TGTGCCAGCAGAAAAGACCACAATGAGCAGTTCTTC.

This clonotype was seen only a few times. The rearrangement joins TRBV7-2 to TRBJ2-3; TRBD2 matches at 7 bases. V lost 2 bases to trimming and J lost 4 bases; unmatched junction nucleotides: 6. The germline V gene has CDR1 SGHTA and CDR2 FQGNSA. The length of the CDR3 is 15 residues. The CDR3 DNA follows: TGTGCCAGCAGCTTAAGGAGCGGGATAGCAGATACGCAGTATTTT. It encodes CASSLRSGIADTQYF.

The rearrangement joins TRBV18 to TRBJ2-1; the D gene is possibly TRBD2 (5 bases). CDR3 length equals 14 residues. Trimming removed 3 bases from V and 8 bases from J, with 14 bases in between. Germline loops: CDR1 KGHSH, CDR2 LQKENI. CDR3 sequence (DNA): TGTGCCAGCTCACCCGATTCGGTGGAGGATGAGCAGTTCTTC. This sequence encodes CASSPDSVEDEQFF.

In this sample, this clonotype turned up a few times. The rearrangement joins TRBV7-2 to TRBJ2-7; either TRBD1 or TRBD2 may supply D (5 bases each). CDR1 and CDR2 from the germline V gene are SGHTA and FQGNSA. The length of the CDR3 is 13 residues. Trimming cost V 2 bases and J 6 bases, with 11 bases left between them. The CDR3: CASSLSQGVEQYF. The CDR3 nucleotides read TGTGCCAGCAGCTTAAGCCAGGGAGTCGAGCAGTACTTC.

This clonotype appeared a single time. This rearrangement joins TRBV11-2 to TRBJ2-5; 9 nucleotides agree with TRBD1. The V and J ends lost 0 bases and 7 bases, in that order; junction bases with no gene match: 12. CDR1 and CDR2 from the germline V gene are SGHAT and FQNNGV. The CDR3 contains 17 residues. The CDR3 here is CASSLDQVTGGVGTQYF. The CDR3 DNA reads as TGTGCCAGCAGCTTAGATCAGGTCACAGGGGGCGTAGGGACCCAGTACTTC.

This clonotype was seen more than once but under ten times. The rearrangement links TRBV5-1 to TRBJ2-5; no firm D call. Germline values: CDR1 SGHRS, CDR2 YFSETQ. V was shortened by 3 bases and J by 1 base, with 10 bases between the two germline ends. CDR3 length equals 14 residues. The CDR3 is CASSSGRRQETQYF. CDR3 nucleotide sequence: TGCGCCAGCAGCTCTGGACGGCGCCAAGAGACCCAGTACTTC.

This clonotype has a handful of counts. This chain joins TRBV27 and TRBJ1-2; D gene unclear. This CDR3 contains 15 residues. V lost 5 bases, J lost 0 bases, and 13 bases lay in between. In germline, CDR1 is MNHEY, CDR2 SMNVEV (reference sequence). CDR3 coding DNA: TGTGCCAGCAGTCCCCGGACGGTAGCTAACTATGGCTACACCTTC. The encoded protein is CASSPRTVANYGYTF.

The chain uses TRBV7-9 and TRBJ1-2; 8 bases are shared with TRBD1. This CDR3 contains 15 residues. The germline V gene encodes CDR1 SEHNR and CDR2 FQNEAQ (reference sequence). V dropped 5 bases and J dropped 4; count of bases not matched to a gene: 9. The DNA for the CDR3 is TGTGCCAGCAGCAAGTACTTGGACAGGGCCTATGGCTACACCTTC. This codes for CASSKYLDRAYGYTF.